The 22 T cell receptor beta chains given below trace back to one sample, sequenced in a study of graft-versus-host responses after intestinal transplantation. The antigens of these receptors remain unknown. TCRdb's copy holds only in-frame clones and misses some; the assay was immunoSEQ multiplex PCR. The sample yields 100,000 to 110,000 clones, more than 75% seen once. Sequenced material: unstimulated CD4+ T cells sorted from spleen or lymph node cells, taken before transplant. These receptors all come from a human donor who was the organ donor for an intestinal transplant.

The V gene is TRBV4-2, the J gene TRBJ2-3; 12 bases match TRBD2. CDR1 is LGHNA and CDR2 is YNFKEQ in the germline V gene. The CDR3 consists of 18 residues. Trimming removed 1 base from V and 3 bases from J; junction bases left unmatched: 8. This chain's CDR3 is CASSQALAGGWATDTQYF. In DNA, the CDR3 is TGTGCCAGCAGCCAAGCACTAGCGGGGGGTTGGGCTACAGATACGCAGTATTTT.

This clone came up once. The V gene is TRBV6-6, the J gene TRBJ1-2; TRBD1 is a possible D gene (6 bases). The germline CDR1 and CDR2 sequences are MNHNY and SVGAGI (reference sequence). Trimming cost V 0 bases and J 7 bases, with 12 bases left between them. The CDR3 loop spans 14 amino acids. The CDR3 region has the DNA TGTGCCAGCAGTTACTCGAACAGGGAGGGTGGCTACACCTTC. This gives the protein CASSYSNREGGYTF.

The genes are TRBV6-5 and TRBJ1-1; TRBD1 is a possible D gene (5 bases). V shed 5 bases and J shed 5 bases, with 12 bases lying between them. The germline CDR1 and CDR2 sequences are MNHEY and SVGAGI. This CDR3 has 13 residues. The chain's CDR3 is CASSPRAWTEAFF. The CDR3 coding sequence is TGTGCCAGCAGTCCCAGGGCTTGGACTGAAGCTTTCTTT.

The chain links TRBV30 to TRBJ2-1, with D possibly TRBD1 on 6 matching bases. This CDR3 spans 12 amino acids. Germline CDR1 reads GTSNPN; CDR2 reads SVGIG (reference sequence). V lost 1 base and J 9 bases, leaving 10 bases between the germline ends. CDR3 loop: CAWSGGGGEQFF. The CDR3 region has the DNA TGTGCCTGGAGTGGTGGGGGCGGTGAGCAGTTCTTC.

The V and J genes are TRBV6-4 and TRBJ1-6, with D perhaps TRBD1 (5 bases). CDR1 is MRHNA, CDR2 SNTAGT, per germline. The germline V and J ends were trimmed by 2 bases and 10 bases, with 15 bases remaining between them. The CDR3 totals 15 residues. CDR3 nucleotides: TGTGCCAGCAGTGACGCGGCAGGGTCGGGCTCACCCCTCCACTTT. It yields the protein CASSDAAGSGSPLHF.

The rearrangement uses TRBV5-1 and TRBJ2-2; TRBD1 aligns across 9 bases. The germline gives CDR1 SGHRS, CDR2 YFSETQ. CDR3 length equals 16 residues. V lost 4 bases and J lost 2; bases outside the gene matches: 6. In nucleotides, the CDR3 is TGCGCCAGCAGCCCCCAGGGACAGGGAAACACCGGGGAGCTGTTTTTT. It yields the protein CASSPQGQGNTGELFF.

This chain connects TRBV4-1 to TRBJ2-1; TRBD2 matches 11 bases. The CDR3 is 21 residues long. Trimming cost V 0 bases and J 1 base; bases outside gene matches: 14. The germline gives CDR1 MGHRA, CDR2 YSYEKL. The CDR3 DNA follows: TGCGCCAGCAGCCAAGAGAAAGGACTAGCGGGTACCCTGAGGTCCTACAATGAGCAGTTCTTC. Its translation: CASSQEKGLAGTLRSYNEQFF.

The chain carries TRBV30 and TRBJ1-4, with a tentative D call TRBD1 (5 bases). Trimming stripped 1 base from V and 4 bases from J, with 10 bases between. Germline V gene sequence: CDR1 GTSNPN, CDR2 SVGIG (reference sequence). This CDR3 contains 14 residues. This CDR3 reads CAWSGGRVNEKLFF. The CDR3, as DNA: TGTGCCTGGAGTGGGGGCAGGGTTAATGAAAAACTGTTTTTT. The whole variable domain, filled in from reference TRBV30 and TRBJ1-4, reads SQTIHQWPATLVQPVGSPLSLECTVEGTSNPNLYWYRQAAGRGLQLLFYSVGIGQISSEVPQNLSASRPQDRQFILSSKKLLLSDSGFYLCAWSGGRVNEKLFFGSGTQLSVL.

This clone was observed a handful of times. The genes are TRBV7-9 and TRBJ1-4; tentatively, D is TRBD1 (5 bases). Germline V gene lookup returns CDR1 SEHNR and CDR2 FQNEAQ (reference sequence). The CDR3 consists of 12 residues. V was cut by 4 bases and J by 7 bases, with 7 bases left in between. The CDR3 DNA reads TGTGCCAGCAGCTCAACAGGTGAAAAACTGTTTTTT. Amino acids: CASSSTGEKLFF.

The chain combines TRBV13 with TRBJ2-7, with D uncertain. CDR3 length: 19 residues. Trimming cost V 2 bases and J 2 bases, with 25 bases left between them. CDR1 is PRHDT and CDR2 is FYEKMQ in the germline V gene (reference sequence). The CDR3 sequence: CASSLSQLKGSLRAYEQYF. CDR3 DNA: TGTGCCAGCAGCTTATCACAGCTAAAAGGTTCCCTACGAGCCTACGAGCAGTACTTC.

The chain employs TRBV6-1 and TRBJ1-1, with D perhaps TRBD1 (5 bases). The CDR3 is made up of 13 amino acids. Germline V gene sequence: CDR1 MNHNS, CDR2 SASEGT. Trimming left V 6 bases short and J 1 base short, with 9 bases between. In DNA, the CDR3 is TGTGCCAGCAGATACGGACAGAACACTGAAGCTTTCTTT. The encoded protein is CASRYGQNTEAFF.

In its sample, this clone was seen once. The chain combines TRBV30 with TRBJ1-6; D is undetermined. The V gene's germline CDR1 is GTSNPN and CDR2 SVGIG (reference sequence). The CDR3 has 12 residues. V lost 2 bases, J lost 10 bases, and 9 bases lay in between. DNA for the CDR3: TGTGCCTGGAGTAGGAGGGTCTCACCCCTCCACTTT. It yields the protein CAWSRRVSPLHF.

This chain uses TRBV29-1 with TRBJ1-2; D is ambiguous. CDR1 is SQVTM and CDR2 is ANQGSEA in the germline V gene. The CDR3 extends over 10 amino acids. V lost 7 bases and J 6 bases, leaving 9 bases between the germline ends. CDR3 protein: CSAVSDGYTF. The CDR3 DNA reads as TGCAGCGCTGTGAGCGATGGCTACACCTTC.

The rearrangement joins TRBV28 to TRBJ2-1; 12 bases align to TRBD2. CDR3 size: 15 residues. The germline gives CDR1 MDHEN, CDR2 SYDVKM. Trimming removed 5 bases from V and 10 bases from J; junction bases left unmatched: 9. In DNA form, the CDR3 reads TGTGCCAGCAGTCTTCTAGCGGGGGGGCCCTGGGAGCAGTTCTTC. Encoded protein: CASSLLAGGPWEQFF.

The CDR3 region has the DNA TGTGCCAGCAGCTCCGGACTAGCGGGGGGAATCAGCGAGACCCAGTACTTC. This gives the protein CASSSGLAGGISETQYF. This sequence joins TRBV7-2 and TRBJ2-5; 14 nucleotides match TRBD2. The germline V gene encodes CDR1 SGHTA and CDR2 FQGNSA. The J segment lost 5 bases and the V segment lost 4 bases, leaving 9 bases of the junction unmatched. This CDR3 has 17 amino acids.

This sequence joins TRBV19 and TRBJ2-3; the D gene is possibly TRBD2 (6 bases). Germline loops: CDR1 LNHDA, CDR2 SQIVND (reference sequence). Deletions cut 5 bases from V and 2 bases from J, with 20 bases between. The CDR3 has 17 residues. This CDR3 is CASSATRSSVLTDTQYF. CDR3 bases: TGTGCCAGTAGTGCGACCCGATCTAGCGTACTCACAGATACGCAGTATTTT.

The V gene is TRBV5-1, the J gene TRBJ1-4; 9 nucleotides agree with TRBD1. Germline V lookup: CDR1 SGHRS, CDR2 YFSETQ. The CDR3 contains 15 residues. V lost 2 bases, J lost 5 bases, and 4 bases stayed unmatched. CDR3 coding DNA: TGCGCCAGCAGCTTAAGGGACAGGGCGAATGAAAAACTGTTTTTT. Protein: CASSLRDRANEKLFF.

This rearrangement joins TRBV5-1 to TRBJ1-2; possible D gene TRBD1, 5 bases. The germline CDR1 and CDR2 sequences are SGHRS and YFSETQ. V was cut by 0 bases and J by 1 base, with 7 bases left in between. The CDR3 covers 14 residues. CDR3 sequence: CASSLGTSNYGYTF. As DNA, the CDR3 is TGCGCCAGCAGCTTGGGGACAAGTAACTATGGCTACACCTTC.

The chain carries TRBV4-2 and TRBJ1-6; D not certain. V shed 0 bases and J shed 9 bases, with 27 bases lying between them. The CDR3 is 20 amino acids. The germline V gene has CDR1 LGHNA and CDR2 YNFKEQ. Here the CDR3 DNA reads TGTGCCAGCAGCCAAGATTATGAGGTGTACGGTGTTATAAGCGGTTCACCCCTCCACTTT. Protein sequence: CASSQDYEVYGVISGSPLHF.

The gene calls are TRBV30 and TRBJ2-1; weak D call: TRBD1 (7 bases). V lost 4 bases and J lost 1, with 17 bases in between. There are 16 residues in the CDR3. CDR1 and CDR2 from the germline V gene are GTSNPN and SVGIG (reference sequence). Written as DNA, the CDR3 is TGTGCCTGGACGCCCCTCAGGGGGGTGTCCTACAATGAGCAGTTCTTC. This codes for CAWTPLRGVSYNEQFF.

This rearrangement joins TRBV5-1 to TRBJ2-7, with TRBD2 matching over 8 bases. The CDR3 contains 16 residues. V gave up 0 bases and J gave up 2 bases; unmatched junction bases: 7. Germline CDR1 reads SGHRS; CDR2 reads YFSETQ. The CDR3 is CASSLALSGGPYEQYF. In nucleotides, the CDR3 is TGCGCCAGCAGCTTGGCCTTGAGCGGGGGACCCTACGAGCAGTACTTC. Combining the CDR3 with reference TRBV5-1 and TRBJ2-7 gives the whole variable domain KAGVTQTPRYLIKTRGQQVTLSCSPISGHRSVSWYQQTPGQGLQFLFEYFSETQRNKGNFPGRFSGRQFSNSRSEMNVSTLELGDSALYLCASSLALSGGPYEQYFGPGTRLTVT.

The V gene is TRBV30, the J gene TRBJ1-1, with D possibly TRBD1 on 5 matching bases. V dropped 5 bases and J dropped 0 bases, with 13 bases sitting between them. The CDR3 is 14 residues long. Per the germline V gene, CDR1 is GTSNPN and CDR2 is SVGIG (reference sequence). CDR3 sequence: CAWALGLMNTEAFF. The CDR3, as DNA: TGTGCCTGGGCCCTGGGACTTATGAACACTGAAGCTTTCTTT.